Each of the 17 T cell receptor beta chains below was sequenced from the same sample in a study of T-cell reconstitution after alpha-beta-depleted transplantation in children. Broader study findings: Several hundred graft clones that had expanded were reportedly the source of alpha-beta T cells about two months after transplant.

Their antigen targets remain unknown. Unique molecular identifiers were built into the TCRbeta library. Each CDR3 protein gets one entry after TCRdb re-called the PCR reads with MiXCR. The sample has tens of thousands of distinct CDR3 sequences, about 6.8% seen once. The material sequenced was peripheral blood, taken 60 days after TCRalphabeta/CD19-depleted stem cell transplant. Receptors originate from a child less than two years old who had a stem cell transplant for acute myeloid leukemia, so the T cells may come from the graft donor.

At least ten counts were recorded for this clonotype. The CDR3 here is CASSLETGFWSPLHF. CDR3 sequence (DNA): TGTGCCAGCAGCTTAGAAACGGGATTCTGGTCACCCCTCCACTTT. The V call is TRBV7-2, the J call TRBJ1-6; no reliable D call. The V gene's germline CDR1 is SGHTA and CDR2 FQGNSA. This CDR3 region has 15 residues. V was cut by 1 base and J by 10 bases, with 14 bases left in between.

This clonotype rates as medium-sized (0.01 to 0.1%). The V and J genes are TRBV19 and TRBJ2-2, with D perhaps TRBD1 or TRBD2 (5 bases each). The CDR3 is 18 amino acids. Looked up from germline, CDR1 is LNHDA and CDR2 is SQIVND (reference sequence). The ends were cut back, 7 bases at V and 0 bases at J, with 21 bases in the middle. CDR3 bases: TGTGCCAGTACCCTACTGGGGGTCTGGGGTACGAACACCGGGGAGCTGTTTTTT. It is translated as CASTLLGVWGTNTGELFF.

This clonotype has more than one count but fewer than ten. The chain couples TRBV4-2 to TRBJ2-1, with 9 nucleotides matching TRBD2. This CDR3 spans 17 amino acids. The germline CDR1 and CDR2 sequences are LGHNA and YNFKEQ. The trim removed 2 bases at V and 7 bases at J, leaving 12 bases unmatched. In DNA, the CDR3 is TGTGCCAGCAGCCAACGGGGGCGGGGGGGCCCCAGAAATGAGCAGTTCTTC. This encodes CASSQRGRGGPRNEQFF.

This clonotype was seen a handful of times. The chain employs TRBV10-3 and TRBJ1-1; D is possibly TRBD1 (5 bases). Trimming removed 6 bases from V and 7 bases from J, with 15 bases in between. The germline CDR1 and CDR2 sequences are ENHRY and SYGVKD. This CDR3 is 13 amino acids long. The CDR3 region is CAISFWGFGEAFF. The CDR3, as DNA: TGTGCCATCAGCTTCTGGGGGTTCGGTGAAGCTTTCTTT.

The table lists this clonotype with many counts. J is TRBJ1-1 and V is TRBV25-1; tentative D call: TRBD1 (5 bases). The CDR3 extends over 16 amino acids. The germline CDR1 and CDR2 sequences are MGHDK and SYGVNS. Trimming cost V 3 bases and J 6 bases, with 20 bases left between them. This chain's CDR3 is CASSEGRGERSPEAFF. In nucleotides, the CDR3 is TGTGCCAGCAGTGAGGGGCGGGGAGAACGGAGCCCTGAAGCTTTCTTT.

In its sample, this clonotype was seen many times. V is TRBV27 and J is TRBJ2-7, with D possibly matching TRBD2 (5 bases). The CDR3 totals 12 residues. Germline CDR1 MNHEY, CDR2 SMNVEV (reference sequence). V lost 6 bases and J 5 bases, leaving 11 bases between the germline ends. The CDR3 is CASSSPSNEQYF. The CDR3 nucleotides are TGTGCCAGCAGCTCGCCTAGCAACGAGCAGTACTTC.

This clonotype was detected many times. The chain recombines TRBV12-3 or TRBV12-4 with TRBJ2-3; D might be TRBD2 (6 bases). There are 14 residues in the CDR3. V was cut by 3 bases and J by 1 base, with 8 bases left in between. CDR3 DNA: TGTGCCAGCAGTTTTGGACTACGCACAGATACGCAGTATTTT. Translation: CASSFGLRTDTQYF.

The chain employs TRBV9 and TRBJ2-1, with TRBD1 as a possible D gene (6 bases). The CDR3 consists of 14 residues. Germline V lookup: CDR1 SGDLS, CDR2 YYNGEE. V lost 0 bases, J lost 9 bases, and 13 bases lay in between. The CDR3, as DNA: TGTGCCAGCAGCGTAGTGGAACAGGGCATTGAGCAGTTCTTC. It yields the protein CASSVVEQGIEQFF.

This clonotype came up many times. The chain carries TRBV6-2 or TRBV6-3 and TRBJ1-1; possible D gene TRBD1, 5 bases. The V gene lost 7 bases and the J gene lost 5 bases, with 14 bases spanning the gap. CDR1 and CDR2 (germline): MNHEY, SVGEGT. The CDR3 runs to 13 residues. CDR3 DNA: TGTGCCAGCAATGGGAGGGGCTGGACTGAAGCTTTCTTT. Translating it yields CASNGRGWTEAFF.

This clonotype turned up a few times. The V gene is TRBV7-2, the J gene TRBJ2-1, with D perhaps TRBD2 (5 bases). This CDR3 has 15 amino acids. Between the trimmed V and J ends, which lost 5 bases and 4 bases, there was a span of 15 bases. Germline V lookup: CDR1 SGHTA, CDR2 FQGNSA. The CDR3 is CASSIERIIYNEQFF. CDR3 coding DNA: TGTGCCAGCAGCATCGAGCGGATTATTTACAATGAGCAGTTCTTC.

In this sample, this clonotype turned up many times. The V and J genes are TRBV7-8 and TRBJ2-7; D remains unclear. The germline V gene has CDR1 SGHVS and CDR2 FQNEAQ. CDR3 size: 14 residues. Deletions cut 5 bases from V and 1 base from J, with 12 bases between. The CDR3 loop reads CASSGRPSSYEQYF. CDR3 DNA sequence: TGTGCCAGCAGCGGCAGGCCATCTTCCTACGAGCAGTACTTC.

Concerning this clonotype: A much more abundant neighbour one base away suggests this may be a read error. Here the CDR3 reads CCGGLNNEQFF. CDR3 DNA: TGCTGCGGCGGACTTAACAATGAGCAGTTCTTC. This chain connects TRBV29-1 to TRBJ2-1; D is possibly TRBD2 (5 bases). CDR3 size: 11 residues. Germline loops: CDR1 SQVTM, CDR2 ANQGSEA.

This clonotype was seen at least ten times. The chain couples TRBV12-3 or TRBV12-4 to TRBJ1-1; no firm D call. V was clipped by 5 bases and J by 0 bases, with 7 bases between them. The CDR3 totals 13 residues. In DNA form, the CDR3 reads TGTGCCAGCAGTCTCGGAGTGAACACTGAAGCTTTCTTT. This sequence encodes CASSLGVNTEAFF.

This clonotype has at least ten counts. This chain connects TRBV7-9 to TRBJ2-4, with D perhaps matching TRBD1 or TRBD2 (6 bases each). Germline assignment: CDR1 SEHNR and CDR2 FQNEAQ (reference sequence). This CDR3 has 15 residues. V lost 4 bases, J lost 0 bases, and 10 bases lay in between. CDR3 DNA: TGTGCCAGCAGCTCCGGAGGGGGAGCCAAAAACATTCAGTACTTC. It encodes CASSSGGGAKNIQYF.

The table lists this clonotype with many counts. The chain is built from TRBV7-9 and TRBJ2-7, with TRBD2 identical over 7 bases. V gave up 5 bases and J gave up 5 bases; unmatched junction bases: 9. Germline CDR1 is SEHNR and CDR2 is FQNEAQ (reference sequence). CDR3 length equals 14 residues. The CDR3 bases are TGTGCCAGCAGCCCCCCGACTAGCTCGCACGAGCAGTACTTC. Protein: CASSPPTSSHEQYF.

Only one count was recorded for this clonotype. V and J are TRBV6-2 or TRBV6-3 and TRBJ2-5; a weak D match, TRBD2 (5 bases). Germline loops: CDR1 MNHEY, CDR2 SVGEGT. The CDR3 contains 14 residues. With 6 bases removed from V and 0 bases from J, the gap between germline ends came to 11 bases. The CDR3, as DNA: TGTGCCAGCAGACCCCGGACTTACCAAGAGACCCAGTACTTC. The encoded protein is CASRPRTYQETQYF.

This clonotype was recorded at least ten times. The rearrangement uses TRBV12-3 or TRBV12-4 and TRBJ2-2, with 8 positions matching TRBD1. CDR3 length: 16 residues. Germline trimming cut 4 bases from V and 1 base from J; bases unmatched to any gene: 5. CDR3 nucleotides: TGTGCCAGCAGTTACCCGACAGGGGTGAACACCGGGGAGCTGTTTTTT. Translating gives CASSYPTGVNTGELFF.